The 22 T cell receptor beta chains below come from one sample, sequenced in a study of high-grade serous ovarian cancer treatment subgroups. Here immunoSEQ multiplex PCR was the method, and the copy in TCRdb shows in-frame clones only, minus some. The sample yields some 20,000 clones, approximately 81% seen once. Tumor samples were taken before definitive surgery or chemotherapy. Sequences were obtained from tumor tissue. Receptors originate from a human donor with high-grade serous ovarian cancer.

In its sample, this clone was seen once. Written as DNA, the CDR3 is TGTGCCAGCAGCGTAGCTAGCGGGAGAGGCACAGATACGCAGTATTTT. As protein: CASSVASGRGTDTQYF. The chain links TRBV9 to TRBJ2-3; 10 bases align to TRBD2. Germline loops: CDR1 SGDLS, CDR2 YYNGEE. The CDR3 runs 16 residues. V was clipped by 0 bases and J by 1 base; unmatched bases: 2. Variable domain in full (rest from reference TRBV9 and TRBJ2-3): DSGVTQTPKHLITATGQRVTLRCSPRSGDLSVYWYQQSLDQGLQFLIQYYNGEERAKGNILERFSAQQFPDLHSELNLSSLELGDSALYFCASSVASGRGTDTQYFGPGTRLTVL.

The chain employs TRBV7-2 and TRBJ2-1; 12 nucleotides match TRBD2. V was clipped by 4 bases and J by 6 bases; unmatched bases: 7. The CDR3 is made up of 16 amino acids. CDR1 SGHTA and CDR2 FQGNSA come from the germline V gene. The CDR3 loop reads CASSSPTSGSINEQFF. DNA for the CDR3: TGTGCCAGCAGCTCACCGACTAGCGGGAGTATCAATGAGCAGTTCTTC.

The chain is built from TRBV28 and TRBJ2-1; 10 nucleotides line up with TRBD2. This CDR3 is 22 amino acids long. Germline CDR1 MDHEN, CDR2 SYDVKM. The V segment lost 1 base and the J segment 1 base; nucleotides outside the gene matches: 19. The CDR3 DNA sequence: TGTGCCAGCAGTTTATTTATTACGGTGGGAGCGGGAGGGATGACTTCCTACAATGAGCAGTTCTTC. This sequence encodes CASSLFITVGAGGMTSYNEQFF.

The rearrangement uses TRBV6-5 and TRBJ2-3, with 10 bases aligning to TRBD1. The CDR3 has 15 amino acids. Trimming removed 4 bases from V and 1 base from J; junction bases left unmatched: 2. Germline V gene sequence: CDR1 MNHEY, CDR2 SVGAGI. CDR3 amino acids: CASSSGTGGTDTQYF. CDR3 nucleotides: TGTGCCAGCAGTTCCGGGACAGGGGGCACAGATACGCAGTATTTT.

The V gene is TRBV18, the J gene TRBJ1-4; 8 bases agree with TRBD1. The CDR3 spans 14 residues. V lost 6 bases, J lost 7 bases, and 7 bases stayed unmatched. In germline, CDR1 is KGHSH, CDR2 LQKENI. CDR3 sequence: CASSPGQAGEKLFF. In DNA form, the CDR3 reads TGTGCCAGCTCCCCGGGACAGGCGGGTGAAAAACTGTTTTTT.

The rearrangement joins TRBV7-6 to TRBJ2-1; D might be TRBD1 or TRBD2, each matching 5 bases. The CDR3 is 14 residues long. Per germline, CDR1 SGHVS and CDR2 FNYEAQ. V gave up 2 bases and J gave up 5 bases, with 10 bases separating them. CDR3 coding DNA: TGTGCCAGCAGCTTAAGCGGACACAACAATGAGCAGTTCTTC. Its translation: CASSLSGHNNEQFF. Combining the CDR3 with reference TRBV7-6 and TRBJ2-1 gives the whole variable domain GAGVSQSPRYKVTKRGQDVALRCDPISGHVSLYWYRQALGQGPEFLTYFNYEAQQDKSGLPNDRFSAERPEGSISTLTIQRTEQRDSAMYRCASSLSGHNNEQFFGPGTRLTVL.

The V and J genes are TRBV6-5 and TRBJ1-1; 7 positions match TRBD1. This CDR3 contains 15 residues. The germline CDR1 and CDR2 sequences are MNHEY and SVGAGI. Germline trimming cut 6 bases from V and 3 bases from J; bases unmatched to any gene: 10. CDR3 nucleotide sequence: TGTGCCAGCAGCCGACAGGGAACCCCGCACACTGAAGCTTTCTTT. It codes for CASSRQGTPHTEAFF.

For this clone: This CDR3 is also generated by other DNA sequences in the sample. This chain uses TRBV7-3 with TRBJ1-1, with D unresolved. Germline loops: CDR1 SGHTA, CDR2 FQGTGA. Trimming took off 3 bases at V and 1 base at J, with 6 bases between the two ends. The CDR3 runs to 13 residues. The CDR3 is CASSLAENTEAFF. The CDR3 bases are TGTGCCAGCAGCTTGGCGGAGAACACTGAAGCTTTCTTT.

Here the CDR3 reads CASSGDYGYTF. CDR3 sequence (DNA): TGTGCCAGCAGCGGGGACTATGGCTACACCTTC. The chain employs TRBV5-4 and TRBJ1-2; D is unresolved. This CDR3 contains 11 residues. V was trimmed by 4 bases and J by 3 bases, leaving 4 bases between them. Germline CDR1 and CDR2: SGHNT and YYREEE (reference sequence).

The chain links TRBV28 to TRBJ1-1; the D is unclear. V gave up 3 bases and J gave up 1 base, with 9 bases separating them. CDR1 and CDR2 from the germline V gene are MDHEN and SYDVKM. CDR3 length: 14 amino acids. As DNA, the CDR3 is TGTGCCAGCAGTTTTGGGTACGGGAACACTGAAGCTTTCTTT. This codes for CASSFGYGNTEAFF.

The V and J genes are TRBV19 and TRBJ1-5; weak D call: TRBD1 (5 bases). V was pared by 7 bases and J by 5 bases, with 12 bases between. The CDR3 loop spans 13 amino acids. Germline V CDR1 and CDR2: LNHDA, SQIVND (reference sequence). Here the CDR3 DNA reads TGTGCCAGTAAGGGGCCAAGTTATCAGCCCCAGCATTTT. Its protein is CASKGPSYQPQHF.

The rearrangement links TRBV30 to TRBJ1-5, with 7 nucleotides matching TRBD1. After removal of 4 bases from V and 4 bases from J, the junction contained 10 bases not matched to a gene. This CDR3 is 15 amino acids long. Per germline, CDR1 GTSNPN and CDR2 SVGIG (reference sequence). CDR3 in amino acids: CAWNFRQGENQPQHF. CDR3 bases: TGTGCCTGGAATTTTAGGCAGGGGGAAAATCAGCCCCAGCATTTT.

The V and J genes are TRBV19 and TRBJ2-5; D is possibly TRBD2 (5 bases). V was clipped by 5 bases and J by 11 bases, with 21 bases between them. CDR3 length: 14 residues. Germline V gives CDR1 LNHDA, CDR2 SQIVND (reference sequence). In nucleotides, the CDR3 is TGTGCCAGTAGTCCATCCGAGAGGCTATGGGAGCAGTACTTC. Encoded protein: CASSPSERLWEQYF.

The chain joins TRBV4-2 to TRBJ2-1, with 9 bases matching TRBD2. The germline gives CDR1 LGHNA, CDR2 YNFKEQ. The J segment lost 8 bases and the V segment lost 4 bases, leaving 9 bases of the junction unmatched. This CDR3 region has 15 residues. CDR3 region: CASSPVTSGADEQFF. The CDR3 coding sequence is TGTGCCAGCAGCCCCGTGACTAGCGGAGCAGATGAGCAGTTCTTC.

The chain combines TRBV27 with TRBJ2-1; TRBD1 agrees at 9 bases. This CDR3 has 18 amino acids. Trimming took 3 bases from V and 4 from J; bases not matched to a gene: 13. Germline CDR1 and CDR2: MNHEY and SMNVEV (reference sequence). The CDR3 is CASSLYGTGMVSYNEQFF. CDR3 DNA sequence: TGTGCCAGCAGTTTGTACGGGACAGGGATGGTTTCTTACAATGAGCAGTTCTTC.

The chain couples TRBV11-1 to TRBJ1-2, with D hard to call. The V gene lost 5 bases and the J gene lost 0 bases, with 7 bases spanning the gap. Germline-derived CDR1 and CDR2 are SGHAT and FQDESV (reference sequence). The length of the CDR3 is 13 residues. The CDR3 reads CASSLRANYGYTF. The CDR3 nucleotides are TGTGCCAGCAGCCTTAGGGCTAACTATGGCTACACCTTC.

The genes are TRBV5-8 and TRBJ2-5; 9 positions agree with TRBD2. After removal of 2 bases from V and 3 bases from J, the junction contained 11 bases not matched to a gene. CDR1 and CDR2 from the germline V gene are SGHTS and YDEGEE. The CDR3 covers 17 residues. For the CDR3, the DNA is TGTGCCAGCAGCTTTGAGGGTAGCGGGAGATCCAAAGAGACCCAGTACTTC. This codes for CASSFEGSGRSKETQYF.

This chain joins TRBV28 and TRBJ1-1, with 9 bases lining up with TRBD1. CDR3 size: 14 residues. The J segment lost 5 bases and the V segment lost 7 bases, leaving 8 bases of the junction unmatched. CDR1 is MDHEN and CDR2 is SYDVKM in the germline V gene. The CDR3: CASTLDRGRTEAFF. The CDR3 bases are TGTGCCAGCACCCTGGACAGGGGCAGGACTGAAGCTTTCTTT.

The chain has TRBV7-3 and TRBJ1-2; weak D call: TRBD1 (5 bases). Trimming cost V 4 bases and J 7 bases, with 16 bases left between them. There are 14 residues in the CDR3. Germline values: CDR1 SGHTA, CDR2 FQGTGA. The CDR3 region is CASSSNPGSVGYTF. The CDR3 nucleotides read TGTGCCAGCAGCTCCAACCCAGGGTCCGTTGGCTACACCTTC.

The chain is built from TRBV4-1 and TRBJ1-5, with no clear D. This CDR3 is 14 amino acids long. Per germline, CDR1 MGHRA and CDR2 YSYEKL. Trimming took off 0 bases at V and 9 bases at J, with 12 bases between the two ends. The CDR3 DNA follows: TGCGCCAGCAGCCAAGAGAAGGTCTCGGGGCCCCAGCATTTT. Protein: CASSQEKVSGPQHF.

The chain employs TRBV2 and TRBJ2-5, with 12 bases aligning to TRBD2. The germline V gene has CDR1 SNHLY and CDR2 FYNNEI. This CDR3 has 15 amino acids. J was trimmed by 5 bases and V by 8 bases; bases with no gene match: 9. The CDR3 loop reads CASRPSGRARETQYF. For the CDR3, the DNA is TGTGCCAGCCGCCCTAGCGGGAGGGCCAGGGAGACCCAGTACTTC. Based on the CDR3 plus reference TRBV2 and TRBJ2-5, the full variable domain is EPEVTQTPSHQVTQMGQEVILRCVPISNHLYFYWYRQILGQKVEFLVSFYNNEISEKSEIFDDQFSVERPDGSNFTLKIRSTKLEDSAMYFCASRPSGRARETQYFGPGTRLLVL.

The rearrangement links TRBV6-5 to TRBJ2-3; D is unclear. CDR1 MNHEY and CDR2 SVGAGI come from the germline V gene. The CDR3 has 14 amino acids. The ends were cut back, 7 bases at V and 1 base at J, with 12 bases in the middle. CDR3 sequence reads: CASKKGLGTDTQYF. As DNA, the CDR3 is TGTGCCAGCAAGAAAGGGCTTGGCACAGATACGCAGTATTTT.